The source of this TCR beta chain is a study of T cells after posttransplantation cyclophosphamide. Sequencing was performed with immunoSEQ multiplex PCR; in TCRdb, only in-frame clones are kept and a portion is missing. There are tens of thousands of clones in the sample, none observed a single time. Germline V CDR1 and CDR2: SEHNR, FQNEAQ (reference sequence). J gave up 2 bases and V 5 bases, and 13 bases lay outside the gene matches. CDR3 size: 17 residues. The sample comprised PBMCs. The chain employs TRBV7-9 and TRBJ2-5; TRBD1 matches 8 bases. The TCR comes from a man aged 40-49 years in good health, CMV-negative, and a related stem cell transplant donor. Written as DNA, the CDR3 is TGTGCCAGCAGCCCCGATGACCTAGGACAGGGTCAAGAGACCCAGTACTTC. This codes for CASSPDDLGQGQETQYF.